Sequencing of this TCR beta chain was carried out in a study of blood T cell repertoires in COVID-19. The repertoire was sequenced with immunoSEQ multiplex PCR; TCRdb's copy has only in-frame clones and lacks some. The profile shows about 120,000 clones, 75% to 85% of them singletons. Trimming shortened V by 4 bases and J by 0 bases, and 10 bases separated the two germline ends. From germline, CDR1 is SGHRS and CDR2 YFSETQ. The CDR3 contains 14 residues. This TCR came from a woman aged 80 or over with acute or convalescent COVID-19. Source material: peripheral blood. This chain joins TRBV5-1 and TRBJ1-1; D possibly corresponds to TRBD1 (6 bases). The CDR3 DNA reads TGCGCCAGCAGCATGGACAGCATGAACACTGAAGCTTTCTTT. Translation gives CASSMDSMNTEAFF.